This T cell receptor beta chain was captured in a study of blood T cell repertoires in COVID-19. In the source study's methods: Reference gene primers were amplified, and this amplification served to estimate nucleated cell counts. Only in-frame clones appear in the TCRdb table, and some are missing; sequencing was by immunoSEQ multiplex PCR. Clone size and the V and J calls come from that table; the DNA yielded D and trimming. This sample has approximately 200,000 clones, with approximately 80% found just once. The CDR3 extends over 14 amino acids. J gave up 1 base and V 4 bases, and 2 bases lay outside the gene matches. Germline CDR1 SGHRS, CDR2 YFSETQ.

The gene calls are TRBV5-1 and TRBJ1-3; TRBD1 matches 7 bases. The specimen was peripheral blood. The TCR sequence derives from a woman of 80 years or more with COVID-19, enrolled during active disease. For the CDR3, the DNA is TGCGCCAGCAGCGGGACAGAATCTGGAAACACCATATATTTT. Translating gives CASSGTESGNTIYF.